The next 24 T cell receptor beta chains were all read from a single sample in a study of shared clonotypes between healthy human individuals. Positive CCR7 selection of CD45RO-negative cells yielded the naive CD8 cells, and terminally differentiated effector memory CD45RA+ cells were excluded. Method: immunoSEQ multiplex PCR; TCRdb's copy keeps in-frame clones and lacks some. The sample holds roughly 890,000 clones, around 93% seen once. Sample: naive CD8+ T cells sorted from blood. These receptor sequences come from a man under 40 in good health.

V is TRBV6-6 and J is TRBJ2-7, with TRBD2 matching over 9 bases. V gave up 6 bases and J gave up 2 bases; unmatched junction bases: 11. The germline CDR1 and CDR2 sequences are MNHNY and SVGAGI (reference sequence). The CDR3 loop spans 16 amino acids. CDR3 coding DNA: TGTGCCAGCAGCACTTTAGCGGGAGAGACGCCCTACGAGCAGTACTTC. It specifies CASSTLAGETPYEQYF.

This clone was seen once. This sequence joins TRBV5-1 and TRBJ2-2; 11 bases map to TRBD2. The germline V gene has CDR1 SGHRS and CDR2 YFSETQ. The J segment lost 5 bases and the V segment lost 4 bases, leaving 7 bases of the junction unmatched. This CDR3 has 16 residues. For the CDR3, the DNA is TGCGCCAGCAGCCTGGGACTAGCGGACCCGACCGGGGAGCTGTTTTTT. Translating gives CASSLGLADPTGELFF.

This chain connects TRBV4-3 to TRBJ2-7, with D possibly TRBD2 on 5 matching bases. The CDR3 is 17 residues long. V was pared by 5 bases and J by 2 bases, with 22 bases between. CDR1 is LGHNA, CDR2 YSLEER, per germline. CDR3 bases: TGCGCCAGCAGCTGGAGCGGTGATGGCGAGACCCCCTACGAGCAGTACTTC. This encodes CASSWSGDGETPYEQYF.

V gene TRBV6-1 combines with J gene TRBJ2-7, with D uncertain. Germline lookup yields CDR1 MNHNS and CDR2 SASEGT. This CDR3 contains 12 residues. Trimming shortened V by 6 bases and J by 4 bases, and 10 bases separated the two germline ends. The DNA for the CDR3 is TGTGCCAGCAGCGCGCCCAGTTACGAGCAGTACTTC. This sequence encodes CASSAPSYEQYF.

This chain uses TRBV27 with TRBJ2-1; D gene unclear. V lost 2 bases, J lost 7 bases, and 6 bases lay in between. The CDR3 consists of 12 residues. Germline V lookup: CDR1 MNHEY, CDR2 SMNVEV (reference sequence). CDR3 DNA sequence: TGTGCCAGCAGTTTACGGAATAATGAGCAGTTCTTC. It yields the protein CASSLRNNEQFF.

V and J are TRBV30 and TRBJ2-4; 8 nucleotides line up with TRBD2. CDR1 GTSNPN and CDR2 SVGIG come from the germline V gene (reference sequence). This CDR3 is 17 amino acids long. Trimming removed 3 bases from V and 2 bases from J; junction bases left unmatched: 12. CDR3 amino acids: CAWRILAVEMSKNIQYF. DNA for the CDR3: TGTGCCTGGAGGATACTAGCGGTGGAGATGTCCAAAAACATTCAGTACTTC.

The V gene is TRBV30, the J gene TRBJ2-2; TRBD1 might be the D (6 bases). CDR1 and CDR2 from the germline V gene are GTSNPN and SVGIG (reference sequence). This CDR3 spans 12 amino acids. With 4 bases removed from V and 4 bases from J, the gap between germline ends came to 7 bases. This chain's CDR3 is CAWNRATGELFF. The CDR3 DNA reads TGTGCCTGGAACAGGGCCACCGGGGAGCTGTTTTTT.

The chain uses TRBV2 and TRBJ1-1, with 11 nucleotides matching TRBD1. The CDR3 covers 14 residues. Germline V gene data show CDR1 as SNHLY and CDR2 as FYNNEI. V was pared by 3 bases and J by 5 bases, with 2 bases of the junction left unmatched. The DNA for the CDR3 is TGTGCCAGCAGTGATGGGACAGGGGGAACTGAAGCTTTCTTT. Translating it yields CASSDGTGGTEAFF.

The V call is TRBV9, the J call TRBJ2-5; D unclear. Trimming shortened V by 4 bases and J by 3 bases, and 7 bases separated the two germline ends. The CDR3 covers 12 residues. Germline V gene sequence: CDR1 SGDLS, CDR2 YYNGEE. CDR3 sequence (DNA): TGTGCCAGCAGCCGCCGGGAAGAGACCCAGTACTTC. Translating gives CASSRREETQYF.

This rearrangement joins TRBV29-1 to TRBJ2-3; D ambiguous. Germline V gene data show CDR1 as SQVTM and CDR2 as ANQGSEA. V was pared by 4 bases and J by 5 bases, with 16 bases between. CDR3 size: 14 residues. The DNA for the CDR3 is TGCAGCGTTGTTGGTCTAGGGAATGTAGATACGCAGTATTTT. This gives the protein CSVVGLGNVDTQYF.

The V gene is TRBV4-1, the J gene TRBJ2-7; 14 bases match TRBD2. The CDR3 contains 14 residues. Germline-derived CDR1 and CDR2 are MGHRA and YSYEKL. The V and J ends lost 1 base and 12 bases, in that order; junction bases with no gene match: 5. CDR3 in DNA: TGCGCCAGCAGCCAAGTAGGACTAGCGGGGGGACTGTACTTC. Translation gives CASSQVGLAGGLYF.

This chain uses TRBV29-1 with TRBJ1-2, with no clear D. The CDR3 spans 10 residues. V dropped 7 bases and J dropped 8 bases, with 11 bases sitting between them. The germline V gene encodes CDR1 SQVTM and CDR2 ANQGSEA. CDR3 residues: CSAFKQGYTF. CDR3 DNA: TGCAGCGCCTTTAAGCAGGGCTACACCTTC. The full variable domain, completed using reference TRBV29-1 and TRBJ1-2, is SAVISQKPSRDICQRGTSLTIQCQVDSQVTMMFWYRQQPGQSLTLIATANQGSEATYESGFVIDKFPISRPNLTFSTLTVSNMSPEDSSIYLCSAFKQGYTFGSGTRLTVV.

The V gene is TRBV11-1, the J gene TRBJ2-1; D is perhaps TRBD2 (6 bases). The germline V gene encodes CDR1 SGHAT and CDR2 FQDESV (reference sequence). This CDR3 spans 11 amino acids. V dropped 8 bases and J dropped 12 bases, with 14 bases sitting between them. The CDR3 sequence is CASGDPEGQFF. Written as DNA, the CDR3 is TGTGCCAGCGGCGATCCGGAGGGGCAGTTCTTC.

The CDR3 protein is CASTRGFGGFHEQYF. CDR3 nucleotide sequence: TGTGCCAGCACCAGGGGGTTTGGAGGGTTCCACGAGCAGTACTTC. This chain joins TRBV14 and TRBJ2-7, with D possibly matching TRBD1 (7 bases). V was pared by 7 bases and J by 5 bases, with 21 bases between. CDR1 is SGHDN, CDR2 FVKESK, per germline. The length of the CDR3 is 15 residues.

The genes are TRBV13 and TRBJ2-7, with 10 bases aligning to TRBD1. This CDR3 is 14 amino acids long. V shed 6 bases, J shed 2 bases, and the junction held 4 bases outside the gene matches. Germline V gene data show CDR1 as PRHDT and CDR2 as FYEKMQ (reference sequence). This CDR3 reads CASRGTGDTYEQYF. CDR3 nucleotides: TGTGCCAGCAGAGGGACAGGGGACACCTACGAGCAGTACTTC. The variable domain in full, completed from reference TRBV13 and TRBJ2-7, reads AAGVIQSPRHLIKEKRETATLKCYPIPRHDTVYWYQQGPGQDPQFLISFYEKMQSDKGSIPDRFSAQQFSDYHSELNMSSLELGDSALYFCASRGTGDTYEQYFGPGTRLTVT.

V and J are TRBV5-1 and TRBJ2-2; perhaps TRBD2 as D (6 bases). The CDR3 runs 15 residues. Germline V lookup: CDR1 SGHRS, CDR2 YFSETQ. V shed 2 bases and J shed 7 bases, with 15 bases lying between them. The CDR3 protein is CASSLRRERHGELFF. For the CDR3, the DNA is TGCGCCAGCAGCTTACGACGGGAGCGTCACGGGGAGCTGTTTTTT.

The chain couples TRBV20-1 to TRBJ2-7; D call uncertain. V was cut by 6 bases and J by 7 bases, with 10 bases left in between. This CDR3 is built from 10 residues. The germline CDR1 and CDR2 sequences are DFQATT and SNEGSKA (reference sequence). The CDR3 nucleotides read TGCAGTGCCTCTCCTGGGGAGCAGTACTTC. Amino acid sequence: CSASPGEQYF.

As regards this clone: The same CDR3 arises from other DNA sequences in this sample as well. The CDR3 loop is CASSYSPYEQYF. The DNA for the CDR3 is TGTGCCAGCAGTTACTCCCCCTACGAGCAGTACTTC. The chain joins TRBV6-5 to TRBJ2-7, with D hard to call. V lost 0 bases, J lost 2 bases, and 2 bases lay in between. The CDR3 is 12 amino acids. Per germline, CDR1 MNHEY and CDR2 SVGAGI.

V and J are TRBV18 and TRBJ2-1, with TRBD2 matching over 13 bases. The CDR3 is 16 residues long. Germline V gene lookup returns CDR1 KGHSH and CDR2 LQKENI. The V segment lost 3 bases and the J segment 16 bases; nucleotides outside the gene matches: 15. Written as DNA, the CDR3 is TGTGCCAGCTCACCTCTAGGACTAGCGGGAGAGGATACAGGATTCTTC. Translated, it gives CASSPLGLAGEDTGFF.

The chain couples TRBV28 to TRBJ2-7; 7 bases agree with TRBD2. The V segment lost 7 bases and the J segment 0 bases; nucleotides outside the gene matches: 9. The CDR3 loop spans 15 amino acids. Germline CDR1 and CDR2: MDHEN and SYDVKM. CDR3 amino acids: CASTWGGSTSYEQYF. DNA of the CDR3: TGTGCCAGCACCTGGGGCGGGAGTACCTCCTACGAGCAGTACTTC.

The chain is built from TRBV7-9 and TRBJ2-3, with 10 bases lining up with TRBD1. V was pared by 8 bases and J by 4 bases, with 0 bases of the junction left unmatched. The length of the CDR3 is 12 residues. From germline, CDR1 is SEHNR and CDR2 FQNEAQ (reference sequence). Here the CDR3 DNA reads TGTGCCAGCGGGACAGGGGCAGATACGCAGTATTTT. Translating gives CASGTGADTQYF.

The CDR3, as DNA: TGTGCCAGCAGCTTAACGGGGGGTGGCACAGATACGCAGTATTTT. Amino acids: CASSLTGGGTDTQYF. V and J are TRBV7-8 and TRBJ2-3; 7 bases fit TRBD2. After removal of 2 bases from V and 1 base from J, the junction contained 3 bases not matched to a gene. Germline V gene data show CDR1 as SGHVS and CDR2 as FQNEAQ. This CDR3 is 15 amino acids long.

The chain links TRBV7-9 to TRBJ2-7; the D call may be TRBD1 or TRBD2 (6 bases each). Deletions cut 4 bases from V and 3 bases from J, with 22 bases between. The CDR3 sequence is 17 residues long. The V gene's germline CDR1 is SEHNR and CDR2 FQNEAQ (reference sequence). The CDR3 sequence is CASSSGTTGTFGYEQYF. The CDR3 coding sequence is TGTGCCAGCAGCTCCGGTACTACAGGGACTTTCGGCTACGAGCAGTACTTC.

The rearrangement uses TRBV19 and TRBJ2-7; D possibly corresponds to TRBD1 (7 bases). V shed 5 bases and J shed 3 bases, with 35 bases lying between them. The CDR3 runs to 21 residues. Germline CDR1 reads LNHDA; CDR2 reads SQIVND (reference sequence). This CDR3 is CASSPVEGAQPGARQHYEQYF. In nucleotides, the CDR3 is TGTGCCAGTAGTCCAGTGGAGGGGGCACAGCCAGGGGCGCGACAACACTACGAGCAGTACTTC.